This is a list of T cell receptor beta chains from one sample in a study of tumor-infiltrating lymphocytes in localized non-small cell lung cancer. TCRdb's table, derived via immunoSEQ multiplex PCR, lists solely in-frame clones and lacks some. This repertoire shows about 7,100 clones, more than 55% found once; its top ten account for about 13%. Input material: uninvolved lung tissue not adjacent to the tumor. The origin of the receptors is a human donor with non-small cell lung cancer. CDR3s include the opening cysteine and the closing phenylalanine or tryptophan. A D gene is named only where the DNA matches it firmly. Only some rows state a clone size, as once, few, many or a class for expanded clones.

clone_size d_call j_call v_call cdr3_nt cdr3_aa
NA NA TRBJ1-2 TRBV27 TGTGCCAGCAGCCTACAAGGGACGAGGGGCTACACCTTC CASSLQGTRGYTF
NA NA TRBJ1-1 TRBV2 TGTGCCAGCAGTGAAAAGGATAGGTACACTGAAGCTTTCTTT CASSEKDRYTEAFF
few NA TRBJ2-4 TRBV5-1 TGCGCCAGCAGCTTGGGTCCAGAGGGCAAAAACATTCAGTACTTC CASSLGPEGKNIQYF
NA NA TRBJ2-1 TRBV29-1 TGCAGCGTTGAGACCCGCGGGTTCTTC CSVETRGFF
once TRBD1 TRBJ1-3 TRBV6-4 TGTGCCAGCAGTTACCGTGCGGGGACAGCAGGAAACACCATATATTTT CASSYRAGTAGNTIYF
once NA TRBJ1-2 TRBV29-1 TGCAGCGTTGAGTTAGGGCCCTATGGCTACACCTTC CSVELGPYGYTF
NA TRBD1 TRBJ2-7 TRBV20-1 TGCAGTGCTAGGGTAACAGGGGTGCAGTACTTC CSARVTGVQYF
medium-sized TRBD1 TRBJ2-1 TRBV7-7 TGTGCCAGCAGCGTAGAGGGGGCAGGATACAATGAGCAGTTCTTC CASSVEGAGYNEQFF
few NA TRBJ2-2 TRBV5-1 TGCGCCAGCAGCCAGGGACACTCGAACACCGGGGAGCTGTTTTTT CASSQGHSNTGELFF
NA NA TRBJ2-5 TRBV29-1 TGCAGCGTTGAATGGACGGTGCAAGAGACCCAGTACTTC CSVEWTVQETQYF
NA NA TRBJ2-1 TRBV25-1 TGTGCCAGCAGTGAATATTCGGGGCATGAGCAGTTCTTC CASSEYSGHEQFF
few NA TRBJ1-4 TRBV5-6 TGTGCCAGCAGCCTGCAACGGACGGACGCTAATGAAAAACTGTTTTTT CASSLQRTDANEKLFF
few NA TRBJ1-2 TRBV11-3 TGTGCCAGCAGCTTAGTAGGGATTAACTATGGCTACACCTTC CASSLVGINYGYTF
NA NA TRBJ1-2 TRBV6-5 TGTGCCAGCGCACCACAGAGAAACTATGGCTACACCTTC CASAPQRNYGYTF
NA NA TRBJ1-5 TRBV4-3 TGCGCCAGCAGTAAGGGGACGAATCAGCCCCAGCATTTT CASSKGTNQPQHF
NA NA TRBJ2-1 TRBV21-1 TGTGCCAGCAGCTTCCCTCCAGGGGCCTACAATGAGCAGTTCTTC CASSFPPGAYNEQFF
few TRBD1 TRBJ2-7 TRBV19 TGTGCCAGTAGCCGGGACAGGGCATTATCCTACGAGCAGTACTTC CASSRDRALSYEQYF
once NA TRBJ2-3 TRBV7-9 TGTGCCAGCAGCCCCGGGACACCAGATACGCAGTATTTT CASSPGTPDTQYF
once NA TRBJ1-1 TRBV5-8 TGTGCCAGCAGCCTCCGGACGGGGAACACTGAAGCTTTCTTT CASSLRTGNTEAFF
NA NA TRBJ1-6 TRBV5-6 TGTGCCAGCAGCTTGGGGGCGCGAGATTCACCCCTCCACTTT CASSLGARDSPLHF
NA NA TRBJ1-6 TRBV11-2 TGTGCCAGCAGCTTACAGGGTGGTAATTCACCCCTCCACTTT CASSLQGGNSPLHF
NA NA TRBJ2-1 TRBV6-5 TGTGCCAGCAGTGTTTACAGGGCTAAGAATGAGCAGTTCTTC CASSVYRAKNEQFF
NA TRBD1 TRBJ2-5 TRBV14 TGTGCCAGCAGCTTCAACAGGGGGCAAGAGACCCAGTACTTC CASSFNRGQETQYF
NA NA TRBJ1-5 TRBV2 TGTGCCAGCGGAGATACAGGGCCCCACACTTATAGCAATCAGCCCCAGCATTTT CASGDTGPHTYSNQPQHF
NA TRBD1 TRBJ1-3 TRBV6-1 TGTGCCACCTGGACAGGGGGCTCTGGAAACACCATATATTTT CATWTGGSGNTIYF
NA NA TRBJ1-5 TRBV4-3 TGCGCCAGCAGCCAAGATCCGAGGGATAGCAATCAGCCCCAGCATTTT CASSQDPRDSNQPQHF
NA TRBD2 TRBJ2-7 TRBV5-1 TGCGCCAGCAGCCCGGGGCTAGCGGGATACGAGCAGTACTTC CASSPGLAGYEQYF
NA TRBD1 TRBJ1-1 TRBV7-9 TGTGCCAGCAGCTCATTGACAGGGTACGACACTGAAGCTTTCTTT CASSSLTGYDTEAFF
NA NA TRBJ2-2 TRBV9 TGTGCCAGCAGCGTAGGTCAGGGAGTCGGGGAGCTGTTTTTT CASSVGQGVGELFF
NA NA TRBJ2-7 TRBV5-4 TGTGCCAGCAGCTCCGGGTTCAGCTCCTACGAGCAGTACTTC CASSSGFSSYEQYF
NA NA TRBJ1-2 TRBV6-5 TGTGCCAGCAGTTACTCCCGGGACGGTAGCGGCTACACCTTC CASSYSRDGSGYTF
NA NA TRBJ2-2 TRBV19 TGTGCCAGTAAGAGGGGGGATGCTAAGCCCGGGGAGCTGTTTTTT CASKRGDAKPGELFF
medium-sized NA TRBJ2-3 TRBV13 TGTGCCAGCAGCTTCAGTGACTCAGATAGCACAGATACGCAGTATTTT CASSFSDSDSTDTQYF
NA TRBD1 TRBJ1-1 TRBV29-1 TGCAGCGTTGGGACAGGGGGGAACACTGAAGCTTTCTTT CSVGTGGNTEAFF
NA NA TRBJ1-2 TRBV7-9 TGTGCCAGCAGCCCCCGTAGGGACGACTATGGCTACACCTTC CASSPRRDDYGYTF
few NA TRBJ1-1 TRBV7-2 TGTGCCAGCAGCCGGTCAATGAACACTGAAGCTTTCTTT CASSRSMNTEAFF
NA TRBD1 TRBJ2-5 TRBV7-7 TGTGCCAGCAGCTTAGCGGGACAGGGGACGGAGACCCAGTACTTC CASSLAGQGTETQYF
NA TRBD1 TRBJ2-7 TRBV6-5 TGTGCCAGCAGCCGGACAGGGACCTACGAGCAGTACTTC CASSRTGTYEQYF
NA NA TRBJ1-1 TRBV5-1 TGCGCCAGCAGCTTGACAGGGCCTAACACTGAAGCTTTCTTT CASSLTGPNTEAFF
NA TRBD1 TRBJ1-1 TRBV6-5 TGTGCCAGCAGTTTGACAGGGTCGATGAACACTGAAGCTTTCTTT CASSLTGSMNTEAFF
NA NA TRBJ2-7 TRBV11-2 TGTGCCAGCAGCCTCGACGTGGACAGAGGCCTCTACGAGCAGTACTTC CASSLDVDRGLYEQYF
few NA TRBJ1-2 TRBV6-5 TGTGCCACCAGGACAACTAACTATGGCTACACCTTC CATRTTNYGYTF
NA NA TRBJ1-1 TRBV5-1 TGCGCCAGCAGCCCAGATGTCGGGGGGGGGAGGACTGAAGCTTTCTTT CASSPDVGGGRTEAFF
NA TRBD2 TRBJ2-7 TRBV7-2 TGTGCCAGCAGCTTACTACTCGCGGGGGTATCCTACGAGCAGTACTTC CASSLLLAGVSYEQYF
NA TRBD1 TRBJ2-7 TRBV4-3 TGCGCCAGCAGCCAAGGAGGGACAGGGAGCACCTACGAGCAGTACTTC CASSQGGTGSTYEQYF
NA NA TRBJ1-2 TRBV29-1 TGCAGCGTTCCGGACAAGGGATCCTCCTATGGCTACACCTTC CSVPDKGSSYGYTF
NA NA TRBJ1-2 TRBV30 TGTGCCTGGAGTGTATGGGGAGGGGCAACCTGGGAGAACTATGGCTACACCTTC CAWSVWGGATWENYGYTF
few NA TRBJ2-7 TRBV6-5 TGTGCCAGCAGTTACTCGGGCGAGCAGTACTTC CASSYSGEQYF
NA TRBD1 TRBJ1-6 TRBV2 TGTGCCAGCAGACAGACAGGGGATCGGTCACCCCTCCACTTT CASRQTGDRSPLHF
NA NA TRBJ2-1 TRBV6-5 TGTGCCAGCAGTTACTCGGGGCCAGGGGAGCAGTTCTTC CASSYSGPGEQFF
NA NA TRBJ1-5 TRBV19 TGTGCCAGTAGTAAAAACAATCAGCCCCAGCATTTT CASSKNNQPQHF
few NA TRBJ1-5 TRBV4-2 TGTGCCAGCAGTCCGAATAGAGACGGGCGTACGTATCAGCCCCAGCATTTT CASSPNRDGRTYQPQHF
few NA TRBJ1-2 TRBV7-9 TGTGCCAGCAGCCGACAGTCTAACTATGGCTACACCTTC CASSRQSNYGYTF